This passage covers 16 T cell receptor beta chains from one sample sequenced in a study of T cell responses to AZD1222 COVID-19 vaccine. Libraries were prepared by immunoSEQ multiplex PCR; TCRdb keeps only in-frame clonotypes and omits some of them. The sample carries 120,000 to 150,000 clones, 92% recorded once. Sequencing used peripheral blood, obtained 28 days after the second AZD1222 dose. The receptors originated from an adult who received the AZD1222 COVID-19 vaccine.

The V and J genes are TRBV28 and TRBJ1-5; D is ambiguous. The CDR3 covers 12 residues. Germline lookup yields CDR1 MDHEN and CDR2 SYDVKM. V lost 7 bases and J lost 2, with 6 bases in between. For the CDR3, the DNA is TGTGCCAGCAAGAAGGGCAATCAGCCCCAGCATTTT. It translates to CASKKGNQPQHF. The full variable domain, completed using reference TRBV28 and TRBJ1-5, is DVKVTQSSRYLVKRTGEKVFLECVQDMDHENMFWYRQDPGLGLRLIYFSYDVKMKEKGDIPEGYSVSREKKERFSLILESASTNQTSMYLCASKKGNQPQHFGDGTRLSIL.

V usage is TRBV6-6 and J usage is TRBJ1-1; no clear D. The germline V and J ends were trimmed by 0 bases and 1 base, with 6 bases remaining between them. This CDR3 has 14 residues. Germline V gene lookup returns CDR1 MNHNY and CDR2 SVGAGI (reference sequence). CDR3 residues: CASSYSNGNTEAFF. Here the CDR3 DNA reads TGTGCCAGCAGTTACTCGAACGGGAACACTGAAGCTTTCTTT.

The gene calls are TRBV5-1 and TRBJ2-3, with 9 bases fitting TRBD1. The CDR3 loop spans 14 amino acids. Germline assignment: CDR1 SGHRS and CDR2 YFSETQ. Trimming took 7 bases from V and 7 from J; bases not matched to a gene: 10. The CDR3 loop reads CASAPGQGLNTQYF. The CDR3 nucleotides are TGCGCCAGCGCACCGGGACAGGGATTAAATACGCAGTATTTT. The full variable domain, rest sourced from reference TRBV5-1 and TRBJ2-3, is KAGVTQTPRYLIKTRGQQVTLSCSPISGHRSVSWYQQTPGQGLQFLFEYFSETQRNKGNFPGRFSGRQFSNSRSEMNVSTLELGDSALYLCASAPGQGLNTQYFGPGTRLTVL.

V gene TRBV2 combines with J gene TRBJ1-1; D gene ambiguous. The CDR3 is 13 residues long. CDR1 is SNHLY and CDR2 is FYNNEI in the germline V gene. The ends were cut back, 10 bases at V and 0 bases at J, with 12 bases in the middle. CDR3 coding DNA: TGTGCCACATCCCCCGCCGTGAACACTGAAGCTTTCTTT. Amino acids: CATSPAVNTEAFF.

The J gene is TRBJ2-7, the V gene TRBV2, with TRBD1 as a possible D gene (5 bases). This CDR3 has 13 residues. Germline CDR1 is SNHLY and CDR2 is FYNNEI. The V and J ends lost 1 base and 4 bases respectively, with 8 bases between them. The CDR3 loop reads CASSEVRVYEQYF. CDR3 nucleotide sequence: TGTGCCAGCAGTGAAGTCAGGGTTTACGAGCAGTACTTC.

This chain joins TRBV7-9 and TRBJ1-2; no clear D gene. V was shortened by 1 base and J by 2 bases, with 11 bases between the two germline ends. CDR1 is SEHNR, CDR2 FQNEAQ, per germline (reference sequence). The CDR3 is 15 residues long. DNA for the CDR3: TGTGCCAGCAGCTTAGTTGGCGGGGTAAACTATGGCTACACCTTC. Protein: CASSLVGGVNYGYTF.

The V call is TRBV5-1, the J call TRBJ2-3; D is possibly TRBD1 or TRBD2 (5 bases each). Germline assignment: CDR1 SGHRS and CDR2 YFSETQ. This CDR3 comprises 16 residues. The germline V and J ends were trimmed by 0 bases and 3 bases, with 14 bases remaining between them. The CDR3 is CASSLVRGRGTDTQYF. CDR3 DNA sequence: TGCGCCAGCAGCTTGGTCCGGGGACGCGGGACAGATACGCAGTATTTT. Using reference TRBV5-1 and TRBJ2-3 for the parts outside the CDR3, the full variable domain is KAGVTQTPRYLIKTRGQQVTLSCSPISGHRSVSWYQQTPGQGLQFLFEYFSETQRNKGNFPGRFSGRQFSNSRSEMNVSTLELGDSALYLCASSLVRGRGTDTQYFGPGTRLTVL.

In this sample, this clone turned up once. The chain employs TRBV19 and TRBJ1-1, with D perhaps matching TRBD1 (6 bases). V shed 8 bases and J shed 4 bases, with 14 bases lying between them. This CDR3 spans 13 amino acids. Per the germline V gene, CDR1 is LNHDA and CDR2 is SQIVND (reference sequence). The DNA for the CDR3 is TGTGCCAGTGGAGCAGGGGCCTCCACTGAAGCTTTCTTT. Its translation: CASGAGASTEAFF.

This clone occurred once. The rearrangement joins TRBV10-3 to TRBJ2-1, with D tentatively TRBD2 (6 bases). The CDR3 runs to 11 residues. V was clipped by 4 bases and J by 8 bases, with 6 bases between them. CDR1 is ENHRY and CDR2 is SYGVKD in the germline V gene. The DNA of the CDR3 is TGTGCCATCAGTGGGGGGGATGAGCAGTTCTTC. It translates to CAISGGDEQFF.

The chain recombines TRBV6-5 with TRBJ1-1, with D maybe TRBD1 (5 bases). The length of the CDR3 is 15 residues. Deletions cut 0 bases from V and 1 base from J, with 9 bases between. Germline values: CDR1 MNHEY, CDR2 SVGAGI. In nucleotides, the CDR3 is TGTGCCAGCAGTTACTCCGGGACCGGGAACACTGAAGCTTTCTTT. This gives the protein CASSYSGTGNTEAFF.

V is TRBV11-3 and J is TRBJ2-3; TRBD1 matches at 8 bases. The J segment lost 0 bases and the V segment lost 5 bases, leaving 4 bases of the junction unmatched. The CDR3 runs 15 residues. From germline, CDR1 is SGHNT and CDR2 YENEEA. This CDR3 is CASSPGTGSTDTQYF. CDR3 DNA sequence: TGTGCCAGCAGCCCCGGGACAGGAAGCACAGATACGCAGTATTTT.

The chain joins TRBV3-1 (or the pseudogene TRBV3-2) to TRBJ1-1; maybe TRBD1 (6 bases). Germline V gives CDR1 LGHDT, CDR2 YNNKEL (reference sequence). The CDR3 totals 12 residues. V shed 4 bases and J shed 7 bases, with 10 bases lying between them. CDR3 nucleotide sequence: TGTGCCAGCAGCCGGGGGGCCCTTGAAGCTTTCTTT. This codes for CASSRGALEAFF.

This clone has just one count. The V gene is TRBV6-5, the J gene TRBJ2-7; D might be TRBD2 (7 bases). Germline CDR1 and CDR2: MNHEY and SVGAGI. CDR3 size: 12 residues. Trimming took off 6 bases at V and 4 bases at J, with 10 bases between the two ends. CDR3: CASRGRGYEQYF. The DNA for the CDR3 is TGTGCCAGCAGGGGGAGGGGGTACGAGCAGTACTTC.

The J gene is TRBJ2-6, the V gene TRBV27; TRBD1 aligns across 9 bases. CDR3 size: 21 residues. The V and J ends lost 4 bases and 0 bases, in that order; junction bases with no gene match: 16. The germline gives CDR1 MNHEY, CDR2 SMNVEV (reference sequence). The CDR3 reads CASSSPTGGAPGFSGANVLTF. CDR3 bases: TGTGCCAGCAGTTCGCCGACAGGGGGAGCACCTGGATTCTCTGGGGCCAACGTCCTGACTTTC.

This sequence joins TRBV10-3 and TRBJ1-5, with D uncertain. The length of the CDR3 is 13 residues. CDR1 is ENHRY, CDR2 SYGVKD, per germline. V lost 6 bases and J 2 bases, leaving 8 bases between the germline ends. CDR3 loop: CAISREGNQPQHF. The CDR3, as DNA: TGTGCCATCAGCCGGGAGGGCAATCAGCCCCAGCATTTT.

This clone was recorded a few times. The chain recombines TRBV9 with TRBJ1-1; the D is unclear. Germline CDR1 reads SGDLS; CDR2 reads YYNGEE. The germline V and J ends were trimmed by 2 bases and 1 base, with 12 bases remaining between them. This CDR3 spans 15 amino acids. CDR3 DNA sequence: TGTGCCAGCAGCGTTGACACACACTGGAACACTGAAGCTTTCTTT. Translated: CASSVDTHWNTEAFF.